This TCR beta chain emerged from a study of blood T cell repertoires in COVID-19. Overall study context: The United States, Italy and Spain supplied acute and convalescent COVID-19 samples.

The protocol was immunoSEQ multiplex PCR, while the TCRdb copy is restricted to in-frame clones and leaves out a portion. The profile shows about 250,000 clones, roughly 91% of them singletons. The CDR3 runs 17 residues. This TCR came from a man aged 25 to 45 with acute or convalescent COVID-19. The sample taken for sequencing was peripheral blood. The chain couples TRBV12-2 to TRBJ1-5; the listed D gene, TRBD1, was not tested against the DNA. TRBV12-2 is a recognized pseudogene. CDR3 region: CASRLPDRDRGNQPQHF. In nucleotides, the CDR3 is TGTGCAAGTCGCTTACCGGACCGGGACAGAGGGAATCAGCCCCAGCATTTT.